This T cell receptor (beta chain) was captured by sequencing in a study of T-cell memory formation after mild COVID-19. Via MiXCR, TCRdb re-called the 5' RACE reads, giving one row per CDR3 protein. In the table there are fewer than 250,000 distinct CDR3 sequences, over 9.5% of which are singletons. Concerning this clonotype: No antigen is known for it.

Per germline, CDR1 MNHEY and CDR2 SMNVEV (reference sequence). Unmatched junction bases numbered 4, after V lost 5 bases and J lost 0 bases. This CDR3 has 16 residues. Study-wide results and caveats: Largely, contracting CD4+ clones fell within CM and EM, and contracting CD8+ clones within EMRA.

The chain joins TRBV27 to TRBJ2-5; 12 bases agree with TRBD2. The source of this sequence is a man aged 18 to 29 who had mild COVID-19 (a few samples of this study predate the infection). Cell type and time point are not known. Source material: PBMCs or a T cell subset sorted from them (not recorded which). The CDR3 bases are TGTGCCAGCAGTACCACTAGCGGGGGGCACCAAGAGACCCAGTACTTC. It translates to CASSTTSGGHQETQYF.